This T cell receptor (beta chain) was recovered during a study of blood T cell repertoires in COVID-19. Study overall: Donors in the United States, Italy and Spain gave samples during acute or convalescent COVID-19. From T cells, B-cell-depleted T cells, or PBMCs came the material, which was cDNA or gDNA.

Original methodology: Amplification with reference gene primers provided the estimates of nucleated cell counts. Profiled with immunoSEQ multiplex PCR; TCRdb holds only in-frame clones, not every one. V and J calls and clone size come straight from that table; D and trimming were deduced from the DNA. The sample holds more than 150,000 clones; approximately 81% are singletons and the top ten take around an eighth. Germline V CDR1 and CDR2: PRHDT, FYEKMQ (reference sequence). Trimming pared 4 bases from V and 6 bases from J, leaving 12 bases between. This CDR3 has 14 amino acids. This clone came up a few times.

This rearrangement joins TRBV13 to TRBJ1-4, with TRBD1 as a possible D gene (5 bases). Sequenced: peripheral blood. This clonotype originated in a man aged 18-30 years with active or convalescent COVID-19. The CDR3 DNA is TGTGCCAGCAGCTACTCAGGGAGGGATGAAAAACTGTTTTTT. Translation: CASSYSGRDEKLFF.